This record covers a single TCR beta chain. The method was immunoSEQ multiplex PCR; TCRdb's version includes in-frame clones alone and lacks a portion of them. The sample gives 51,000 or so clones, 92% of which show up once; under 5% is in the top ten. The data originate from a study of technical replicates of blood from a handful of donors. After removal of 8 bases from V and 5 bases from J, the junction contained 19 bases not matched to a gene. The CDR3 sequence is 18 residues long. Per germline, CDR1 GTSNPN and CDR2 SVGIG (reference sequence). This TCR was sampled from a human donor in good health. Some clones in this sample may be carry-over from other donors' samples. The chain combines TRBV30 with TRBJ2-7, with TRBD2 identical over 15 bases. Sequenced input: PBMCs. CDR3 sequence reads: CAGGRRGLAGGQRDEQYF. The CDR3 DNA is TGTGCCGGGGGCCGGCGGGGACTAGCGGGAGGCCAGAGGGACGAGCAGTACTTC.